These 30 T cell receptor beta chains were all obtained from the same sample, sequenced in a study of somatic mutations in cytotoxic T cells in rheumatoid arthritis. Method: immunoSEQ multiplex PCR; TCRdb's copy keeps in-frame clones and lacks some. The table includes roughly 9,700 clones, about 81% detected once. Sample: CD8+ T cells sorted from blood. The receptors stem from a woman between 45 and 60 years old in good health.

This CDR3 is CASSEGQGVSYEQYF. CDR3 nucleotides: TGTGCCAGCAGTGAGGGACAGGGGGTTTCCTACGAGCAGTACTTC. This rearrangement joins TRBV2 to TRBJ2-7, with 11 nucleotides matching TRBD1. Germline V gene sequence: CDR1 SNHLY, CDR2 FYNNEI. There are 15 residues in the CDR3. J gave up 1 base and V 3 bases, and 2 bases lay outside the gene matches.

The chain carries TRBV4-2 and TRBJ2-7, with 13 bases identical to TRBD2. Germline lookup yields CDR1 LGHNA and CDR2 YNFKEQ. Trimming cost V 0 bases and J 4 bases; bases outside gene matches: 9. The CDR3 spans 18 residues. The CDR3 sequence: CASSQENFGLAGEYEQYF. The CDR3, as DNA: TGTGCCAGCAGCCAAGAAAACTTCGGACTAGCGGGAGAATACGAGCAGTACTTC.

In its sample, this clone was seen a few times. The chain links TRBV11-2 to TRBJ1-2; 11 bases are shared with TRBD1. The CDR3 contains 15 residues. Germline assignment: CDR1 SGHAT and CDR2 FQNNGV. The V gene end was trimmed by 6 bases and the J gene end by 8 bases; junction bases not matched to a gene: 11. The CDR3 DNA follows: TGTGCCAGCAGTTCAAGCGGGACAGGGGGTTGGGGCTACACCTTC. This sequence encodes CASSSSGTGGWGYTF.

The V gene is TRBV4-2, the J gene TRBJ1-2; TRBD1 matches at 10 bases. V lost 6 bases to trimming and J lost 8 bases; unmatched junction nucleotides: 12. Germline lookup yields CDR1 LGHNA and CDR2 YNFKEQ. The CDR3 has 15 residues. For the CDR3, the DNA is TGTGCCAGCAGTTCAAGCGGGACAGGGGATTACGGCTACACCTTC. Encoded protein: CASSSSGTGDYGYTF.

The V gene is TRBV5-6, the J gene TRBJ1-1; D ambiguous. Germline CDR1 is SGHDT and CDR2 is YYEEEE. This CDR3 contains 12 residues. Trimming left V 0 bases short and J 12 bases short, with 12 bases between. The CDR3 DNA is TGTGCCAGCAGCTTGGGTGCCCTCGGGTCTTTCTTT. It yields the protein CASSLGALGSFF. Supplemented by reference TRBV5-6 and TRBJ1-1, the full variable domain reads DAGVTQSPTHLIKTRGQQVTLRCSPKSGHDTVSWYQQALGQGPQFIFQYYEEEERQRGNFPDRFSGHQFPNYSSELNVNALLLGDSALYLCASSLGALGSFFGQGTRLTVV.

The V call is TRBV28, the J call TRBJ1-5; D call uncertain. From germline, CDR1 is MDHEN and CDR2 SYDVKM. The CDR3 is made up of 16 amino acids. V lost 1 base, J lost 1 base, and 11 bases lay in between. CDR3 sequence: CASSLYPGRSNQPQHF. The CDR3 DNA reads as TGTGCCAGCAGTTTATATCCGGGTCGGAGCAATCAGCCCCAGCATTTT.

This clone has a single count. V is TRBV10-3 and J is TRBJ2-5, with 13 nucleotides matching TRBD2. Trimming took 7 bases from V and 2 from J; bases not matched to a gene: 4. This CDR3 is built from 15 residues. Germline V CDR1 and CDR2: ENHRY, SYGVKD. CDR3 protein: CAINSGLAGQETQYF. In DNA, the CDR3 is TGTGCCATCAACTCGGGACTAGCGGGGCAAGAGACCCAGTACTTC.

V gene TRBV10-3 combines with J gene TRBJ2-3, with D possibly being TRBD1 (5 bases). The germline CDR1 and CDR2 sequences are ENHRY and SYGVKD. Trimming removed 3 bases at V and 6 bases at J, with 13 bases between. The CDR3 is 14 amino acids. The CDR3 sequence: CAISDQGLGDTQYF. As DNA, the CDR3 is TGTGCCATCAGTGATCAGGGATTAGGGGATACGCAGTATTTT.

The chain combines TRBV9 with TRBJ2-1; D may be TRBD1 (6 bases). CDR1 and CDR2 (germline): SGDLS, YYNGEE. This CDR3 has 16 amino acids. The germline V and J ends were trimmed by 0 bases and 0 bases, with 10 bases remaining between them. In DNA form, the CDR3 reads TGTGCCAGCAGCGTAGAGAGGGGGAGCTCCTACAATGAGCAGTTCTTC. As protein: CASSVERGSSYNEQFF. Full variable domain (outside the CDR3, taken from reference TRBV9 and TRBJ2-1): DSGVTQTPKHLITATGQRVTLRCSPRSGDLSVYWYQQSLDQGLQFLIQYYNGEERAKGNILERFSAQQFPDLHSELNLSSLELGDSALYFCASSVERGSSYNEQFFGPGTRLTVL.

The chain uses TRBV7-3 and TRBJ2-7, with 7 bases matching TRBD2. V was clipped by 5 bases and J by 0 bases; unmatched bases: 7. This CDR3 comprises 15 residues. CDR1 is SGHTA and CDR2 is FQGTGA in the germline V gene. The CDR3 protein is CASSSLAGASYEQYF. CDR3 bases: TGTGCCAGCAGCAGTTTAGCGGGCGCCTCCTACGAGCAGTACTTC.

This clone was counted between two and nine times. One end of the junction is discordant with germline, which a read error may explain. The genes are TRBV5-4 and TRBJ1-1; 7 bases are shared with TRBD1. Per germline, CDR1 SGHNT and CDR2 YYREEE (reference sequence). This CDR3 is built from 14 residues. The CDR3 spells CASSYGTEGVKGVF. The CDR3, as DNA: TGTGCCAGCAGCTACGGGACAGAAGGGGTAAAGGGGGTCTTT.

With respect to this clone: The same CDR3 arises from other DNA sequences in this sample as well. The rearrangement joins TRBV27 to TRBJ1-1; D may be TRBD1 (6 bases). CDR1 and CDR2 (germline): MNHEY, SMNVEV (reference sequence). V was shortened by 2 bases and J by 0 bases, with 7 bases between the two germline ends. The CDR3 loop spans 14 amino acids. CDR3 sequence: CASSLRGMNTEAFF. DNA for the CDR3: TGTGCCAGCAGTTTAAGGGGGATGAACACTGAAGCTTTCTTT.

About this clone: Mismatch with germline at one junction end may stem from a read error. This chain links TRBV4-2 with TRBJ1-2, with 7 bases identical to TRBD1. Germline CDR1 LGHNA, CDR2 YNFKEQ. This CDR3 region has 15 residues. DNA for the CDR3: TGTGCCAGCAGACAAGACTCTGACAGGGCAGGCGGCTACACCTTC. Translating gives CASRQDSDRAGGYTF.

The V call is TRBV4-1, the J call TRBJ1-4, with D tentatively TRBD1 (6 bases). The CDR3 sequence is 16 residues long. Germline lookup yields CDR1 MGHRA and CDR2 YSYEKL. V was trimmed by 4 bases and J by 4 bases, leaving 16 bases between them. The chain's CDR3 is CASSPAGALGNEKLFF. CDR3 nucleotides: TGCGCCAGCAGCCCGGCGGGGGCCCTAGGTAATGAAAAACTGTTTTTT.

V and J are TRBV19 and TRBJ1-5, with 9 bases matching TRBD1. This CDR3 has 17 residues. Losses at the gene ends were 6 bases for V and 2 bases for J; bases not matched to a gene: 11. CDR1 and CDR2 (germline): LNHDA, SQIVND (reference sequence). The CDR3 nucleotides are TGTGCCAGTAGCCCCGGGACAGGGAACATCGGCAATCAGCCCCAGCATTTT. Residues: CASSPGTGNIGNQPQHF.

The chain is built from TRBV9 and TRBJ2-7, with 9 bases lining up with TRBD1. V dropped 3 bases and J dropped 2; count of bases not matched to a gene: 3. In germline, CDR1 is SGDLS, CDR2 YYNGEE. CDR3 length: 14 amino acids. DNA of the CDR3: TGTGCCAGCAGCGATCGGGACAGGGCCTACGAGCAGTACTTC. Translation gives CASSDRDRAYEQYF. The complete variable domain, with remaining parts taken from reference TRBV9 and TRBJ2-7, reads DSGVTQTPKHLITATGQRVTLRCSPRSGDLSVYWYQQSLDQGLQFLIQYYNGEERAKGNILERFSAQQFPDLHSELNLSSLELGDSALYFCASSDRDRAYEQYFGPGTRLTVT.

The chain employs TRBV29-1 and TRBJ2-7, with D perhaps matching TRBD2 (5 bases). V was clipped by 4 bases and J by 0 bases, with 13 bases between them. The CDR3 has 14 residues. Germline V gives CDR1 SQVTM, CDR2 ANQGSEA. This CDR3 is CSVGTTGVSYEQYF. The CDR3 bases are TGCAGCGTTGGAACTACCGGGGTCTCCTACGAGCAGTACTTC.

The rearrangement uses TRBV29-1 and TRBJ1-3, with D unclear. The germline V gene encodes CDR1 SQVTM and CDR2 ANQGSEA. The CDR3 sequence is 13 residues long. The ends were cut back, 4 bases at V and 2 bases at J, with 9 bases in the middle. The CDR3 spells CSVGENPGNTIYF. CDR3 bases: TGCAGCGTTGGGGAGAATCCTGGAAACACCATATATTTT.

V usage is TRBV28 and J usage is TRBJ2-7; 10 bases fit TRBD1. V gave up 5 bases and J gave up 7 bases; unmatched junction bases: 11. Per germline, CDR1 MDHEN and CDR2 SYDVKM. CDR3 length: 15 residues. The CDR3 sequence is CASSGPGQGKGEQYF. The CDR3, as DNA: TGTGCCAGCAGTGGTCCGGGACAGGGGAAAGGGGAGCAGTACTTC.

The chain joins TRBV2 to TRBJ2-3; 9 positions agree with TRBD2. The length of the CDR3 is 16 residues. V shed 8 bases and J 0 bases; nucleotides not matched to a gene: 9. The germline V gene has CDR1 SNHLY and CDR2 FYNNEI. CDR3 DNA sequence: TGTGCCAGCTCTAGCGGGGATCCTGCTAGCACAGATACGCAGTATTTT. Amino acid sequence: CASSSGDPASTDTQYF.

This clone was seen only a few times. The V and J genes are TRBV27 and TRBJ2-7; D is possibly TRBD1 (6 bases). The CDR3 sequence is 14 residues long. Trimming took off 2 bases at V and 6 bases at J, with 14 bases between the two ends. From germline, CDR1 is MNHEY and CDR2 SMNVEV (reference sequence). DNA for the CDR3: TGTGCCAGCAGTTTAGGACAGCTTGCTGGCGAGCAGTACTTC. It is translated as CASSLGQLAGEQYF.

V and J are TRBV2 and TRBJ2-2, with TRBD2 identical over 8 bases. The CDR3 spans 15 residues. Germline CDR1 reads SNHLY; CDR2 reads FYNNEI. V was pared by 7 bases and J by 6 bases, with 10 bases of the junction left unmatched. In nucleotides, the CDR3 is TGTGCCAGCACGTTCGGGCGGGAGGAGGCCGGGGAGCTGTTTTTT. This codes for CASTFGREEAGELFF. Drawing the rest from reference TRBV2 and TRBJ2-2, the complete variable domain is EPEVTQTPSHQVTQMGQEVILRCVPISNHLYFYWYRQILGQKVEFLVSFYNNEISEKSEIFDDQFSVERPDGSNFTLKIRSTKLEDSAMYFCASTFGREEAGELFFGEGSRLTVL.

V gene TRBV11-3 combines with J gene TRBJ2-7; the D gene is possibly TRBD2 (5 bases). The CDR3 contains 12 residues. CDR1 SGHNT and CDR2 YENEEA come from the germline V gene. V was pared by 4 bases and J by 5 bases, with 9 bases between. The CDR3 DNA is TGTGCCAGCAGCTCGGACTCGGACGAGCAGTACTTC. Translation: CASSSDSDEQYF.

CDR3 DNA: TGTGCCAGCAGCCCTGCCGGCGGGGGGGCCGCAGATACGCAGTATTTT. The encoded protein is CASSPAGGGAADTQYF. The rearrangement links TRBV7-6 to TRBJ2-3; 9 bases line up with TRBD2. V was clipped by 5 bases and J by 4 bases; unmatched bases: 10. The CDR3 runs to 16 residues. CDR1 is SGHVS, CDR2 FNYEAQ, per germline.

V gene TRBV4-3 combines with J gene TRBJ1-2; 7 positions match TRBD1. The CDR3 length is 16 residues. Germline lookup yields CDR1 LGHNA and CDR2 YSLEER. V gave up 1 base and J gave up 2 bases; unmatched junction bases: 7. The CDR3 sequence is CASSQGTGTANYGYTF. The CDR3 region has the DNA TGCGCCAGCAGCCAAGGGACGGGGACAGCAAACTATGGCTACACCTTC.

A single count supports this clone. The CDR3 is CASSSAERTGELFF. In DNA form, the CDR3 reads TGCGCCAGCAGCTCAGCGGAGAGGACCGGGGAGCTGTTTTTT. The rearrangement uses TRBV5-1 and TRBJ2-2; tentatively, D is TRBD2 (5 bases). CDR1 is SGHRS and CDR2 is YFSETQ in the germline V gene. The V end was cut by 3 bases, the J end by 5 bases, with 11 bases between. The CDR3 contains 14 residues. Variable domain in full (rest from reference TRBV5-1 and TRBJ2-2): KAGVTQTPRYLIKTRGQQVTLSCSPISGHRSVSWYQQTPGQGLQFLFEYFSETQRNKGNFPGRFSGRQFSNSRSEMNVSTLELGDSALYLCASSSAERTGELFFGEGSRLTVL.

This chain connects TRBV9 to TRBJ2-3; 11 nucleotides match TRBD1. Germline CDR1 reads SGDLS; CDR2 reads YYNGEE. V trimming: 3 bases; J trimming: 6 bases; junction bases outside the gene matches: 9. The CDR3 extends over 16 amino acids. CDR3 nucleotide sequence: TGTGCCAGCAGCGGTATCCCGGGACAGGGGGAGGATACGCAGTATTTT. Its translation is CASSGIPGQGEDTQYF.

The chain couples TRBV27 to TRBJ1-1; the D gene is possibly TRBD1 (6 bases). The V gene lost 6 bases and the J gene lost 5 bases, with 13 bases spanning the gap. This CDR3 spans 13 amino acids. The germline V gene has CDR1 MNHEY and CDR2 SMNVEV (reference sequence). The CDR3 DNA sequence: TGTGCCAGCAGCCTCGGGGGGCTGACTGAAGCTTTCTTT. It is translated as CASSLGGLTEAFF.

V and J are TRBV28 and TRBJ1-4; D is uncertain. From germline, CDR1 is MDHEN and CDR2 SYDVKM. The V end lost 5 bases, the J end lost 2 bases, and 12 bases lay between the germline ends. The CDR3 covers 15 residues. The CDR3 reads CASSTTHLTNEKLFF. For the CDR3, the DNA is TGTGCCAGCAGTACGACACATCTCACTAATGAAAAACTGTTTTTT.

The chain links TRBV6-5 to TRBJ2-7, with 9 bases that match TRBD1. After removal of 4 bases from V and 5 bases from J, the junction contained 0 bases not matched to a gene. Germline-derived CDR1 and CDR2 are MNHEY and SVGAGI. The CDR3 is 12 amino acids. Here the CDR3 reads CASSWTGDEQYF. The CDR3 DNA sequence: TGTGCCAGCAGTTGGACAGGGGACGAGCAGTACTTC.